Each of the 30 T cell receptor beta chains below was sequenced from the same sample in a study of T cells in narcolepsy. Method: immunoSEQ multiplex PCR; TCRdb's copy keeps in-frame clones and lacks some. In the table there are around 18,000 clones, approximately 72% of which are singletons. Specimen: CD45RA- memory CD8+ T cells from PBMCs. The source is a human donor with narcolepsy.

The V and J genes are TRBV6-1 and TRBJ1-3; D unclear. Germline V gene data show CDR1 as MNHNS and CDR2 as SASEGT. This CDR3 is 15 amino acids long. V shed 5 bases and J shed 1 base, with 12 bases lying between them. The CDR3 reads CASSKWEESGNTIYF. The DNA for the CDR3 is TGTGCCAGCAGTAAATGGGAGGAGTCTGGAAACACCATATATTTT.

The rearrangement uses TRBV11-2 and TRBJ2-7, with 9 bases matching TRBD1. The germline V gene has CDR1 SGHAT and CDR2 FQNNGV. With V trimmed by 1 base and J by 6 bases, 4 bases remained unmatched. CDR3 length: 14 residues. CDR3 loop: CASSLGTGVLEQYF. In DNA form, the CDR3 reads TGTGCCAGCAGCTTAGGGACAGGGGTCCTCGAGCAGTACTTC.

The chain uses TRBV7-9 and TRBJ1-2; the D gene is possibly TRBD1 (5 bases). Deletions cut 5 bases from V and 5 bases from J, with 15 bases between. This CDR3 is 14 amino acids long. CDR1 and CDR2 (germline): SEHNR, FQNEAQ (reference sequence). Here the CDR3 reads CASSPGSGTYGYTF. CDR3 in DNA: TGTGCCAGCAGCCCAGGGTCTGGGACGTATGGCTACACCTTC.

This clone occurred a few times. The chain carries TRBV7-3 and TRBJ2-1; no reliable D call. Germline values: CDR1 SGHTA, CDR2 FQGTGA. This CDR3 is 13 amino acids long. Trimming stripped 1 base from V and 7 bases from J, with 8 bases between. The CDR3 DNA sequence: TGTGCCAGCAGCTTAAATTATTGGAATGAGCAGTTCTTC. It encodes CASSLNYWNEQFF.

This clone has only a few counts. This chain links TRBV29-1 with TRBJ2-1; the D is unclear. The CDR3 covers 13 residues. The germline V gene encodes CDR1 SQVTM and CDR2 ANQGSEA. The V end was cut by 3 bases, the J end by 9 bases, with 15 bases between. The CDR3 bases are TGCAGCGTTGATCCAGGTATTGGGATTGAGCAGTTCTTC. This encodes CSVDPGIGIEQFF.

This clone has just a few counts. In DNA form, the CDR3 reads TGTGCCAGCAGTTACCCGGGACAGTGGGACACTGAAGCTTTCTTT. Encoded protein: CASSYPGQWDTEAFF. J is TRBJ1-1 and V is TRBV6-6; 7 bases are a match to TRBD1. The CDR3 contains 15 residues. Trimming took 2 bases from V and 3 from J; bases not matched to a gene: 6. CDR1 is MNHNY and CDR2 is SVGAGI in the germline V gene (reference sequence).

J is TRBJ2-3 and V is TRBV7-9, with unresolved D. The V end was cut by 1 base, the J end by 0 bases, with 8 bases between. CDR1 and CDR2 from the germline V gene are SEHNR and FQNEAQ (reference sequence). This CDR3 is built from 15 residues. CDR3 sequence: CASSLGFTSTDTQYF. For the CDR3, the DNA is TGTGCCAGCAGCTTAGGCTTCACTAGCACAGATACGCAGTATTTT.

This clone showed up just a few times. CDR3 DNA sequence: TGTGCCAGCACCAACAGGGGTCCCGCTGAAGCTTTCTTT. Translating it yields CASTNRGPAEAFF. This chain joins TRBV2 and TRBJ1-1; TRBD1 matches 7 bases. The CDR3 extends over 13 amino acids. J was trimmed by 6 bases and V by 7 bases; bases with no gene match: 8. CDR1 and CDR2 (germline): SNHLY, FYNNEI.

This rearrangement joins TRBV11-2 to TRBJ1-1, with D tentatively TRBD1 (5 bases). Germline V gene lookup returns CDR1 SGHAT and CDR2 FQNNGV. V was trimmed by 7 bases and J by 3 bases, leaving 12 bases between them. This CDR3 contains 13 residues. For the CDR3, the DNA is TGTGCCAGCAATCAGGGAGGGCACACTGAAGCTTTCTTT. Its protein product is CASNQGGHTEAFF.

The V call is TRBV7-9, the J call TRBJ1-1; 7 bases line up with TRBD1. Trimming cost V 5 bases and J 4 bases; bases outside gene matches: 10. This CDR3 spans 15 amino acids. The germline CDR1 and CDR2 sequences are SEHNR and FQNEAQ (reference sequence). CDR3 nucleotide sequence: TGTGCCAGCAGCCCCGAGACAGGGTTGGGCACTGAAGCTTTCTTT. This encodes CASSPETGLGTEAFF.

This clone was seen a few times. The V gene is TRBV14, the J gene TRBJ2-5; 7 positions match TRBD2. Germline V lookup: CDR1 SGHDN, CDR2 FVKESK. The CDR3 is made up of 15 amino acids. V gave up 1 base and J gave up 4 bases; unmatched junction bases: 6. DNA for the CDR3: TGTGCCAGCAGCCAAGCGCTGTCTAGCGGAGAGACCCAGTACTTC. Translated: CASSQALSSGETQYF.

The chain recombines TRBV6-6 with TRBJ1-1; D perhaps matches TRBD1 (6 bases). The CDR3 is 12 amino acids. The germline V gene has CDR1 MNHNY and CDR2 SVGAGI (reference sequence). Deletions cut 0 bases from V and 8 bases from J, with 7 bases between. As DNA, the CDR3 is TGTGCCAGCAGTTACTCCACAGGGGAAGCTTTCTTT. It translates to CASSYSTGEAFF.

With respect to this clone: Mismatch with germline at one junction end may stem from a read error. Here the CDR3 reads CASSQVGGEYVEF. The CDR3 DNA reads as TGCGCCAGCAGCCAAGTGGGGGGGGAGTACGTAGAGTTT. The chain is built from TRBV4-1 and TRBJ1-1; possibly TRBD1 for D (5 bases). CDR3 size: 13 residues. Germline V gives CDR1 MGHRA, CDR2 YSYEKL.

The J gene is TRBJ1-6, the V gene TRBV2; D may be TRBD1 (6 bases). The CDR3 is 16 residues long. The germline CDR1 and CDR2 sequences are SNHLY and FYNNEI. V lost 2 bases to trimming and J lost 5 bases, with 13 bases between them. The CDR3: CASSEFAGVNNSPLHF. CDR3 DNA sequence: TGTGCCAGCAGTGAATTCGCAGGGGTAAATAATTCACCCCTCCACTTT.

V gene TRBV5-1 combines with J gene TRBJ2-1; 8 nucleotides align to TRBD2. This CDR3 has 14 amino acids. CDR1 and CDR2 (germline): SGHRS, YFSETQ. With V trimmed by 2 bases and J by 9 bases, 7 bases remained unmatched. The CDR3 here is CASSLIERELEQFF. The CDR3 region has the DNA TGCGCCAGCAGCTTAATCGAGCGGGAGCTTGAGCAGTTCTTC.

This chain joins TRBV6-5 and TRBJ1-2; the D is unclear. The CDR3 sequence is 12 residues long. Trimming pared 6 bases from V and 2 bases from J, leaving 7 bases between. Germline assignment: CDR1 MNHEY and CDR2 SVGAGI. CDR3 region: CASSPGNYGYTF. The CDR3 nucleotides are TGTGCCAGCAGCCCCGGGAACTATGGCTACACCTTC.

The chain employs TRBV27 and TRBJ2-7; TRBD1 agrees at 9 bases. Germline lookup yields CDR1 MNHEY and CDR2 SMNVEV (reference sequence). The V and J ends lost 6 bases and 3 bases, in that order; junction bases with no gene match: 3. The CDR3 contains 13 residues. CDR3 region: CASSPDRGYEQYF. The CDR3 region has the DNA TGTGCCAGCAGCCCGGACAGGGGCTACGAGCAGTACTTC.

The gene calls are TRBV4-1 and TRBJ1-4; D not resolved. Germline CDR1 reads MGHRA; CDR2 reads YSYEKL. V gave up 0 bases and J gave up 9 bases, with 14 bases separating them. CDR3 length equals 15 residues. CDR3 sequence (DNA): TGCGCCAGCAGCCAAGAATTAGGGTATAAAAAAAAACTGTTTTTT. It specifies CASSQELGYKKKLFF.

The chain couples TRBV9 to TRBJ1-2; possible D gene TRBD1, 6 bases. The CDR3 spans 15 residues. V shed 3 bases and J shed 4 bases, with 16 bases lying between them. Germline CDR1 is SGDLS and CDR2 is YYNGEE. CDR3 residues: CASSAEDSLAYGYTF. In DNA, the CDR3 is TGTGCCAGCAGCGCAGAGGACAGCCTGGCCTATGGCTACACCTTC. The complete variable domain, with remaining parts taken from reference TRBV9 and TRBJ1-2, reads DSGVTQTPKHLITATGQRVTLRCSPRSGDLSVYWYQQSLDQGLQFLIQYYNGEERAKGNILERFSAQQFPDLHSELNLSSLELGDSALYFCASSAEDSLAYGYTFGSGTRLTVV.

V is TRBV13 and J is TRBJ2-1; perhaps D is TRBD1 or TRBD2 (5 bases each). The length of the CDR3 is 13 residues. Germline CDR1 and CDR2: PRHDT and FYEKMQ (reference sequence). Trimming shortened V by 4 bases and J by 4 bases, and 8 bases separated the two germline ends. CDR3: CASSSGRYNEQFF. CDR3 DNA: TGTGCCAGCAGCTCGGGACGTTACAATGAGCAGTTCTTC.

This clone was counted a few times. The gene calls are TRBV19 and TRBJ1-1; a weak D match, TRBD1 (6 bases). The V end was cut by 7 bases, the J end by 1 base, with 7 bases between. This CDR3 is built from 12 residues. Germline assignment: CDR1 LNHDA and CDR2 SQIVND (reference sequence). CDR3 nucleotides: TGTGCCAGTAAGACAGGGAACACTGAAGCTTTCTTT. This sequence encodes CASKTGNTEAFF.

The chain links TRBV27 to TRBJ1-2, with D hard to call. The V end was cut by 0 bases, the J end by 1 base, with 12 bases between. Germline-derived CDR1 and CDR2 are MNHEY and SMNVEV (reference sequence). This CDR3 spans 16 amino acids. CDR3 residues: CASSLSSKNYNYGYTF. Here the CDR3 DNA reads TGTGCCAGCAGTTTATCGTCAAAAAATTATAACTATGGCTACACCTTC.

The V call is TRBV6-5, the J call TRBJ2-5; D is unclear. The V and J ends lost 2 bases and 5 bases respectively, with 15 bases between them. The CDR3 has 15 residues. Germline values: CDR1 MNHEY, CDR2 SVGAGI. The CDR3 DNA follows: TGTGCCAGCAGTTACGGATGGGGTCTAAGGGAGACCCAGTACTTC. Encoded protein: CASSYGWGLRETQYF.

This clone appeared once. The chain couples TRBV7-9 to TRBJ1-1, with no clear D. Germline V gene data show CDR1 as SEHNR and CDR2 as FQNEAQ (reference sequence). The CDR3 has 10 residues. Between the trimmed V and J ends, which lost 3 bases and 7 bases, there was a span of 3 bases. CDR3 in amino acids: CASSFFEAFF. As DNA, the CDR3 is TGTGCCAGCAGCTTTTTTGAAGCTTTCTTT.

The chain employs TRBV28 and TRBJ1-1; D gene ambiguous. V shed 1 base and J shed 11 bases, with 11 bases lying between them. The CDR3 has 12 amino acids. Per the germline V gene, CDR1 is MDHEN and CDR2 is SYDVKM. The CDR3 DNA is TGTGCCAGCAGTTTATCCCTCGATGTGGCTTTCTTT. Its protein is CASSLSLDVAFF.

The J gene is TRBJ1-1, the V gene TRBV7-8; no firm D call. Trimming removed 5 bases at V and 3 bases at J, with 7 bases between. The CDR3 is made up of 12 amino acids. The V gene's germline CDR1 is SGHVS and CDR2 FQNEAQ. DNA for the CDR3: TGTGCCAGCAGCAATTCAGACACTGAAGCTTTCTTT. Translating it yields CASSNSDTEAFF.

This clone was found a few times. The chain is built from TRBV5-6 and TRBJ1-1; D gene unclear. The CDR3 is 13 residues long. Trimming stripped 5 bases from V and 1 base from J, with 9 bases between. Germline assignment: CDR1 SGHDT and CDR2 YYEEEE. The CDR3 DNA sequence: TGTGCCAGCAGTCATGCAGAGAACACTGAAGCTTTCTTT. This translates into CASSHAENTEAFF.

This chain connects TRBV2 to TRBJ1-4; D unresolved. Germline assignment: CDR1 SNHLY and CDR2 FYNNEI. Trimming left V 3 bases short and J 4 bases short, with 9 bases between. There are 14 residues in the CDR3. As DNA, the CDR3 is TGTGCCAGCAGTGAGTGGGGTAATAATGAAAAACTGTTTTTT. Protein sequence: CASSEWGNNEKLFF.

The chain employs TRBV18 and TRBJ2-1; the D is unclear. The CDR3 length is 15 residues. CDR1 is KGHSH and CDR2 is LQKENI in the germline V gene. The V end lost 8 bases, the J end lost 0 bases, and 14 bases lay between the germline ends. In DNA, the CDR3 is TGTGCCAGCCAAACCCTGTTAAGCTCCTACAATGAGCAGTTCTTC. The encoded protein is CASQTLLSSYNEQFF.

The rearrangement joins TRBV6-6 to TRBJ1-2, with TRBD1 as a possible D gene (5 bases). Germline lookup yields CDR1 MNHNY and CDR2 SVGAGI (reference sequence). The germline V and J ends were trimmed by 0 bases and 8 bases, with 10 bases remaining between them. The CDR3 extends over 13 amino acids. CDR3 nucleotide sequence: TGTGCCAGCAGTTACTCCGGGTACAGGGGCTACACCTTC. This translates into CASSYSGYRGYTF.